One T cell receptor (delta chain) is described in this entry. Its antigen is not identified. The data stem from a study of γδ T cells in repeated Plasmodium falciparum infection. About the research overall: Four controlled malaria infections with P. falciparum NF54 spanned roughly 640 days. Study conclusions and caveats: Over time and infection, Vgamma9/Vdelta2+ repertoires remained highly stable and polyclonal.

Bulk repertoires came from Vgamma9/Vdelta2+ or Vdelta2-negative gammadelta T cells flow-sorted from PBMC. The CDR3 totals 22 residues. CDR1 and CDR2 (germline): TSWWSYY, QGS. V shed 3 bases and J 7 bases; nucleotides not matched to a gene: 31. Both TRG and TRD chains were sequenced from each sorted sample. TCRdb re-called the multiplex PCR reads with CATT. The sample includes 40,000 to 55,000 delta-chain clones, roughly 2% of them seen just once. The clonotype comes from a pool of human donors (malaria-infected and uninfected, not separated). The specimen sequenced was gamma-delta T cells from blood. The chain uses TRDV1 and TRDJ1; 8 nucleotides align to TRDD3. TCRdb leaves out the J gene; it was filled in here by matching the DNA to germline. The CDR3 bases are TGTGCTCTTGGGGACCCCTCCTACTGGGGGCGAACACCCTTAAGAAGGGGAGGTAAACTCATCTTT. Protein: CALGDPSYWGRTPLRRGGKLIF.